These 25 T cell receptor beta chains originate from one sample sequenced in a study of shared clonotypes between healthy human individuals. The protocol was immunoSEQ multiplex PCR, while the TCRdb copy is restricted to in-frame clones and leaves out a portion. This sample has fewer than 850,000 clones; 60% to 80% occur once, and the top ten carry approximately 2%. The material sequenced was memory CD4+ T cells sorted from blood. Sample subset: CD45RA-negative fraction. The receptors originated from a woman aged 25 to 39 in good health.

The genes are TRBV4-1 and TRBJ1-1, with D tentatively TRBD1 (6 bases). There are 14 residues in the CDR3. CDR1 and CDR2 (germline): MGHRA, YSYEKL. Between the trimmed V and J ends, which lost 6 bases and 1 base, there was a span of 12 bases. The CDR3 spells CASRVTGRNTEAFF. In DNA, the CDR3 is TGCGCCAGCAGGGTCACAGGGCGGAACACTGAAGCTTTCTTT.

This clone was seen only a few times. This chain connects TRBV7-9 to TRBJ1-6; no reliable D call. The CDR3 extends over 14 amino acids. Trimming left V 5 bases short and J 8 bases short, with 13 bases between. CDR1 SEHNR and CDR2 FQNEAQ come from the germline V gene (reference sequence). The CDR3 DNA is TGTGCCAGCAGCCCACCCCCGGAATATTCACCCCTCCACTTT. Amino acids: CASSPPPEYSPLHF. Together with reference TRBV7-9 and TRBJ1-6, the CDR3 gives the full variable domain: DTGVSQNPRHKITKRGQNVTFRCDPISEHNRLYWYRQTLGQGPEFLTYFQNEAQLEKSRLLSDRFSAERPKGSFSTLEIQRTEQGDSAMYLCASSPPPEYSPLHFGNGTRLTVT.

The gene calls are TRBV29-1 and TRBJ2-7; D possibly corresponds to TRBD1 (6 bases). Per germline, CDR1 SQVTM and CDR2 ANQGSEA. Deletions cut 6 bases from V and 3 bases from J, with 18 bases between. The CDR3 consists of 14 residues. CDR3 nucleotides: TGCAGCGTCGTTGGGGGCCCTAGCCTCTACGAGCAGTACTTC. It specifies CSVVGGPSLYEQYF.

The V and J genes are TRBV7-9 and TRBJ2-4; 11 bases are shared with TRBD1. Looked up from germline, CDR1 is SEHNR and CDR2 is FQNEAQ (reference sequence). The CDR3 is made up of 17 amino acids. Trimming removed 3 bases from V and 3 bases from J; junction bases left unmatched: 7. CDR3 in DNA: TGTGCCAGCAGCTTTAACCCGGGACAGGGGGTCAAAAACATTCAGTACTTC. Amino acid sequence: CASSFNPGQGVKNIQYF.

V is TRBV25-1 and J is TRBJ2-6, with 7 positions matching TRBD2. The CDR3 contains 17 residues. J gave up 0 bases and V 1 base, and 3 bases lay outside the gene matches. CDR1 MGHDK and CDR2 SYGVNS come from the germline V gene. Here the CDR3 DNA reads TGTGCCAGCAGTGAATGGGAGGGGTACTCTGGGGCCAACGTCCTGACTTTC. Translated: CASSEWEGYSGANVLTF. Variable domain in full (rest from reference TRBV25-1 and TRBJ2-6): EADIYQTPRYLVIGTGKKITLECSQTMGHDKMYWYQQDPGMELHLIHYSYGVNSTEKGDLSSESTVSRIRTEHFPLTLESARPSHTSQYLCASSEWEGYSGANVLTFGAGSRLTVL.

CDR3 DNA: TGTGCCACCAGCAGAGATTCGACAGGGGCAGATACGCAGTATTTT. This translates into CATSRDSTGADTQYF. The rearrangement links TRBV15 to TRBJ2-3; 8 positions match TRBD1. The CDR3 consists of 15 residues. Germline CDR1 is LNHNV and CDR2 is YYDKDF (reference sequence). Losses at the gene ends were 0 bases for V and 4 bases for J; bases not matched to a gene: 3.

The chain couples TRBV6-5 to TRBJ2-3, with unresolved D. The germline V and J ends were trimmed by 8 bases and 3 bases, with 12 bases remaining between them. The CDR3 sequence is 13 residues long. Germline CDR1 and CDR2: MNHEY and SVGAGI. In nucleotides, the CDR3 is TGTGCCAGCTCGACCCAGCCGACAGATACGCAGTATTTT. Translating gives CASSTQPTDTQYF.

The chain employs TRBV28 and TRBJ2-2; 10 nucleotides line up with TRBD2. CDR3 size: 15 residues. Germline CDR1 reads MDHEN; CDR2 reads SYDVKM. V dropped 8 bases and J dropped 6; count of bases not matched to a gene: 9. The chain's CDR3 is CASAKREGASGELFF. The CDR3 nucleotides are TGTGCCAGCGCTAAGCGGGAGGGGGCTTCCGGGGAGCTGTTTTTT.

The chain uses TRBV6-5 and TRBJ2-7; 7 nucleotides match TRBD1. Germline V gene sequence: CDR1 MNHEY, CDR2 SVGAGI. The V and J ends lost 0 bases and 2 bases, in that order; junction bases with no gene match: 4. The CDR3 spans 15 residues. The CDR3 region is CASSYSNRGPYEQYF. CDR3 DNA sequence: TGTGCCAGCAGTTACTCGAACAGGGGACCCTACGAGCAGTACTTC.

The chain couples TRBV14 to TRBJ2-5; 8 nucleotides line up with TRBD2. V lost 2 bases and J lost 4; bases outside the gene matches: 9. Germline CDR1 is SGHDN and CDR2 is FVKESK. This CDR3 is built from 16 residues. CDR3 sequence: CASSQRSGSGRETQYF. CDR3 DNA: TGTGCCAGCAGCCAACGGAGCGGGAGTGGGAGAGAGACCCAGTACTTC.

The CDR3 reads CASSVSPDTYEQYF. DNA for the CDR3: TGTGCCAGCAGTGTCTCCCCCGATACCTACGAGCAGTACTTC. The chain has TRBV2 and TRBJ2-7, with unresolved D. Germline V lookup: CDR1 SNHLY, CDR2 FYNNEI. The V end was cut by 4 bases, the J end by 2 bases, with 12 bases between. CDR3 length: 14 residues.

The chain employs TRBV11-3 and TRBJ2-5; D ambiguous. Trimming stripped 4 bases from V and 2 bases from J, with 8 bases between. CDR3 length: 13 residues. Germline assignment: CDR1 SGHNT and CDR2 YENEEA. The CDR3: CASSSYSQETQYF. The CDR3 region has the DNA TGTGCCAGCAGCTCGTATAGTCAAGAGACCCAGTACTTC.

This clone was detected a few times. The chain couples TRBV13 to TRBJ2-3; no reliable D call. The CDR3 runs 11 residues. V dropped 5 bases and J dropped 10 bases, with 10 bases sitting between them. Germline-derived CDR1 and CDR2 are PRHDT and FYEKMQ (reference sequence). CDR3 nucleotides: TGTGCCAGCAGCCGGACCAGCCCGCAGTATTTT. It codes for CASSRTSPQYF.

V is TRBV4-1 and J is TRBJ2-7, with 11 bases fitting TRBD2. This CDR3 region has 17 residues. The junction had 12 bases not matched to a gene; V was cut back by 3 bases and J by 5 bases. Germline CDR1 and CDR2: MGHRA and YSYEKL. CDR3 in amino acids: CASSQAPFTSGSNEQYF. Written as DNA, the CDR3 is TGCGCCAGCAGCCAGGCCCCATTCACTAGCGGGAGTAACGAGCAGTACTTC.

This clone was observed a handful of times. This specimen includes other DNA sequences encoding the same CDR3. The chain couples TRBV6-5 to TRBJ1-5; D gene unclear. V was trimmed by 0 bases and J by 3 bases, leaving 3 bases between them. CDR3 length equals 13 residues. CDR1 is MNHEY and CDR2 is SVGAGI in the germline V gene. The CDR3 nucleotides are TGTGCCAGCAGTTACTCTCCCAATCAGCCCCAGCATTTT. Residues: CASSYSPNQPQHF.

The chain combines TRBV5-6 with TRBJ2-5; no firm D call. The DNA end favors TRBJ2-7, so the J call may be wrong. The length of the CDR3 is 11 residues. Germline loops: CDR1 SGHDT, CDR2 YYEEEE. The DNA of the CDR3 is TGTGCCAGCAGCTTGATCAGCGAGCAGTACTTC. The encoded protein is CASSLISEQYF.

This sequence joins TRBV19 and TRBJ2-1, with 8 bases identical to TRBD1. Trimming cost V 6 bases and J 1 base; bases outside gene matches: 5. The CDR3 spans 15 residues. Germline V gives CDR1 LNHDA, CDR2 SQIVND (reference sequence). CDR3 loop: CASSSDRGSYNEQFF. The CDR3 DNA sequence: TGTGCCAGTAGCTCCGACAGGGGTTCCTACAATGAGCAGTTCTTC.

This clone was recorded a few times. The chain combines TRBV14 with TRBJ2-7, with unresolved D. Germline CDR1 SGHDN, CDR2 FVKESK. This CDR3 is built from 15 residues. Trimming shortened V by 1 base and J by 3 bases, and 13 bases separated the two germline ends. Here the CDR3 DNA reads TGTGCCAGCAGCCAAGGGCTCTCCGGTGGCTACGAGCAGTACTTC. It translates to CASSQGLSGGYEQYF.

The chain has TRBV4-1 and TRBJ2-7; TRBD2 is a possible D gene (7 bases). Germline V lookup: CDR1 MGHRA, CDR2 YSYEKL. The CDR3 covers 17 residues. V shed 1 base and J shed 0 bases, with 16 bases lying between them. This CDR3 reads CASSQVSAGASSYEQYF. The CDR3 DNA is TGCGCCAGCAGCCAAGTATCTGCGGGGGCCAGCTCCTACGAGCAGTACTTC.

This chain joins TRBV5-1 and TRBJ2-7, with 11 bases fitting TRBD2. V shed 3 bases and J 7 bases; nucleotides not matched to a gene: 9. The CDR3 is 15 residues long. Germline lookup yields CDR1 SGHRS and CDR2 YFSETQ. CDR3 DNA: TGCGCCAGCAGCTCGTCACTAGCGGGAGTCGAAGAGCAGTACTTC. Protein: CASSSSLAGVEEQYF.

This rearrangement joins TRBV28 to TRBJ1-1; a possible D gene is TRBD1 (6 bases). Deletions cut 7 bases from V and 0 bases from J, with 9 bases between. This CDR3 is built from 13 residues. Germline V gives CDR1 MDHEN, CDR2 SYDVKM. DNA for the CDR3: TGTGCCAGCACGGGGGCCATGAACACTGAAGCTTTCTTT. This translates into CASTGAMNTEAFF.

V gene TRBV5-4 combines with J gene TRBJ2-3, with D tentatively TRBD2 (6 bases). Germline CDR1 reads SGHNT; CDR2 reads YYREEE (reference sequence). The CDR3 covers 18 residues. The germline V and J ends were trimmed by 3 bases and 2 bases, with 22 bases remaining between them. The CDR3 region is CASSSGLGPNADTDTQYF. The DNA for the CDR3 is TGTGCCAGCAGCTCGGGACTTGGACCTAATGCTGACACAGATACGCAGTATTTT.

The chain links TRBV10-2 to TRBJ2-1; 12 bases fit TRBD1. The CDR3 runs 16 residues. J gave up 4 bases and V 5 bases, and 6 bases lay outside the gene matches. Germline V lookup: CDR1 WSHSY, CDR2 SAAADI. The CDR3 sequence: CASSNPGQGAYNEQFF. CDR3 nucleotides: TGCGCCAGCAGTAATCCGGGACAGGGGGCTTACAATGAGCAGTTCTTC.

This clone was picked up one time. For the CDR3, the DNA is TGTGCCAGCAGTTACAAGGATGCAACTAATGAAAAACTGTTTTTT. Its protein is CASSYKDATNEKLFF. The rearrangement links TRBV6-5 to TRBJ1-4; D gene uncertain. This CDR3 has 15 residues. Trimming pared 2 bases from V and 0 bases from J, leaving 7 bases between. CDR1 is MNHEY, CDR2 SVGAGI, per germline.

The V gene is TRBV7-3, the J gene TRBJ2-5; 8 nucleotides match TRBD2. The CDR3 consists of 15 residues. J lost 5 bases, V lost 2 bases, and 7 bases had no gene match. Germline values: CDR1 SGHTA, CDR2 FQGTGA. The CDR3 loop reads CASSLGGTSSETQYF. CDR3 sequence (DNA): TGTGCCAGCAGCTTAGGGGGGACTAGTTCGGAGACCCAGTACTTC.